These 26 T cell receptor beta chains were sequenced from one sample in a study of cytomegalovirus exposure and HLA in healthy donors. PCR was performed using 60 Vbeta and 13 Jbeta primers. Profiling relied on immunoSEQ multiplex PCR, and the TCRdb table lists in-frame clones only, not all of them. Of 160,000 or so clones in the sample, roughly 80% were seen once. Sequences were obtained from PBMCs. These receptors were taken from a man aged 18 to 29 in good health and CMV-seronegative.

The V and J genes are TRBV28 and TRBJ2-6; tentative D call: TRBD2 (6 bases). The CDR3 loop spans 19 amino acids. The V and J ends lost 2 bases and 4 bases respectively, with 21 bases between them. Germline V gene sequence: CDR1 MDHEN, CDR2 SYDVKM. This CDR3 reads CASSLPEWDSTQGANVLTF. DNA for the CDR3: TGTGCCAGCAGTTTACCGGAATGGGACTCCACCCAGGGGGCCAACGTCCTGACTTTC. Variable domain in full (rest from reference TRBV28 and TRBJ2-6): DVKVTQSSRYLVKRTGEKVFLECVQDMDHENMFWYRQDPGLGLRLIYFSYDVKMKEKGDIPEGYSVSREKKERFSLILESASTNQTSMYLCASSLPEWDSTQGANVLTFGAGSRLTVL.

The J gene is TRBJ2-3, the V gene TRBV5-1, with D unclear. The CDR3 totals 12 residues. Germline V gene lookup returns CDR1 SGHRS and CDR2 YFSETQ. The V end lost 1 base, the J end lost 6 bases, and 6 bases lay between the germline ends. The CDR3: CASSLSGDTQYF. CDR3 DNA: TGCGCCAGCAGCTTGTCGGGTGATACGCAGTATTTT.

This clone occurred a few times. The chain joins TRBV7-3 to TRBJ2-1; a possible D gene is TRBD1 (6 bases). The germline V gene encodes CDR1 SGHTA and CDR2 FQGTGA. This CDR3 contains 15 residues. Trimming removed 5 bases from V and 2 bases from J, with 13 bases in between. The CDR3 bases are TGTGCCAGCAGCAGTTCCGGACAGCCCTACAATGAGCAGTTCTTC. Translated, it gives CASSSSGQPYNEQFF.

V and J are TRBV29-1 and TRBJ1-3; D is unresolved. Per germline, CDR1 SQVTM and CDR2 ANQGSEA. This CDR3 has 13 residues. Trimming took off 5 bases at V and 3 bases at J, with 11 bases between the two ends. As DNA, the CDR3 is TGCAGCGTTACGGGAAGAGATGGAAACACCATATATTTT. Translating gives CSVTGRDGNTIYF.

The V gene is TRBV7-2, the J gene TRBJ2-7; TRBD1 matches 9 bases. Germline CDR1 SGHTA, CDR2 FQGNSA. This CDR3 comprises 14 residues. V lost 6 bases and J lost 0; bases outside the gene matches: 3. CDR3 sequence (DNA): TGTGCCAGCAGGACAGGGGGAGCCTCCTACGAGCAGTACTTC. Translated: CASRTGGASYEQYF.

The CDR3 here is CASSQGTGGIEAFF. The CDR3 nucleotides are TGTGCCAGCAGCCAAGGGACAGGGGGGATTGAAGCTTTCTTT. V and J are TRBV28 and TRBJ1-1; 11 bases fit TRBD1. Germline V gives CDR1 MDHEN, CDR2 SYDVKM. V was pared by 6 bases and J by 7 bases, with 7 bases of the junction left unmatched. The CDR3 is 14 residues long.

This chain joins TRBV7-2 and TRBJ1-1; TRBD1 agrees at 8 bases. J lost 4 bases, V lost 8 bases, and 9 bases had no gene match. CDR3 length: 14 residues. The germline gives CDR1 SGHTA, CDR2 FQGNSA. Here the CDR3 reads CASGRQGMGTEAFF. Here the CDR3 DNA reads TGTGCCAGCGGACGACAGGGGATGGGCACTGAAGCTTTCTTT.

This rearrangement joins TRBV9 to TRBJ2-3; D not resolved. V dropped 1 base and J dropped 4 bases, with 10 bases sitting between them. The germline CDR1 and CDR2 sequences are SGDLS and YYNGEE. This CDR3 has 14 residues. CDR3 region: CASSVRGSADTQYF. The CDR3, as DNA: TGTGCCAGCAGCGTACGCGGCTCCGCAGATACGCAGTATTTT.

This chain uses TRBV7-9 with TRBJ2-1, with 10 bases lining up with TRBD2. The CDR3 covers 15 residues. V gave up 4 bases and J gave up 9 bases; unmatched junction bases: 9. Per germline, CDR1 SEHNR and CDR2 FQNEAQ (reference sequence). The CDR3 nucleotides are TGTGCCAGCAGCTGGAGCGGGGGGGCGAGCGGTGAGCAGTTCTTC. It specifies CASSWSGGASGEQFF.

The chain has TRBV7-2 and TRBJ2-2; D is possibly TRBD2 (5 bases). The CDR3 loop spans 14 amino acids. Germline CDR1 is SGHTA and CDR2 is FQGNSA. V shed 8 bases and J shed 6 bases, with 16 bases lying between them. CDR3 DNA sequence: TGTGCCAGCGCCATTAACCCAGCGGCCGGGGAGCTGTTTTTT. Translated: CASAINPAAGELFF.

This chain connects TRBV7-2 to TRBJ2-7; D uncertain. The V gene's germline CDR1 is SGHTA and CDR2 FQGNSA. V shed 5 bases and J shed 5 bases, with 13 bases lying between them. This CDR3 spans 13 amino acids. DNA of the CDR3: TGTGCCAGCAGCCCCCCCAGGAAGGACGAGCAGTACTTC. Its translation: CASSPPRKDEQYF.

This chain uses TRBV27 with TRBJ2-7; D is perhaps TRBD1 (5 bases). The CDR3 is made up of 14 amino acids. Trimming cost V 2 bases and J 5 bases, with 13 bases left between them. The V gene's germline CDR1 is MNHEY and CDR2 SMNVEV (reference sequence). CDR3: CASSLAGLIDEQYF. CDR3 nucleotide sequence: TGTGCCAGCAGTTTAGCAGGGCTCATAGACGAGCAGTACTTC.

This clone was seen a single time. The CDR3 nucleotides are TGTGCCACCAGCAGAGGAGGCAGGGGGTTCAATCAGCCCCAGCATTTT. Amino acid sequence: CATSRGGRGFNQPQHF. This chain uses TRBV15 with TRBJ1-5; 7 nucleotides match TRBD1. Germline V gene lookup returns CDR1 LNHNV and CDR2 YYDKDF (reference sequence). The CDR3 length is 16 residues. V lost 1 base to trimming and J lost 3 bases; unmatched junction nucleotides: 6.

This chain joins TRBV28 and TRBJ2-7; 9 nucleotides agree with TRBD1. Germline V gene data show CDR1 as MDHEN and CDR2 as SYDVKM. There are 13 residues in the CDR3. V lost 6 bases, J lost 5 bases, and 5 bases stayed unmatched. The CDR3 sequence: CASRDRGMNEQYF. The CDR3 DNA follows: TGTGCCAGCAGGGACAGGGGTATGAACGAGCAGTACTTC.

The chain couples TRBV4-1 to TRBJ2-7, with TRBD2 matching over 7 bases. This CDR3 contains 15 residues. V lost 0 bases to trimming and J lost 2 bases; unmatched junction nucleotides: 4. Germline lookup yields CDR1 MGHRA and CDR2 YSYEKL. CDR3: CASSQDPSGAYEQYF. In nucleotides, the CDR3 is TGCGCCAGCAGCCAAGACCCTAGCGGAGCCTACGAGCAGTACTTC.

This chain joins TRBV2 and TRBJ1-1, with TRBD1 as a possible D gene (5 bases). Trimming shortened V by 7 bases and J by 1 base, and 13 bases separated the two germline ends. In germline, CDR1 is SNHLY, CDR2 FYNNEI. This CDR3 spans 14 amino acids. The CDR3 sequence is CASILTATNTEAFF. Here the CDR3 DNA reads TGTGCCAGCATACTGACAGCGACGAACACTGAAGCTTTCTTT.

This clone was recorded only once. This sequence joins TRBV13 and TRBJ2-1; 14 nucleotides match TRBD2. With V trimmed by 3 bases and J by 4 bases, 8 bases remained unmatched. CDR1 is PRHDT and CDR2 is FYEKMQ in the germline V gene (reference sequence). The length of the CDR3 is 18 residues. Here the CDR3 reads CASSFGTSGSPPYNEQFF. The DNA of the CDR3 is TGTGCCAGCAGCTTTGGGACTAGCGGGAGTCCCCCTTACAATGAGCAGTTCTTC.

The rearrangement joins TRBV11-2 to TRBJ2-4; 11 bases agree with TRBD1. CDR1 SGHAT and CDR2 FQNNGV come from the germline V gene. Trimming cost V 4 bases and J 2 bases; bases outside gene matches: 7. CDR3 length: 17 residues. DNA of the CDR3: TGTGCCAGCAGCTCGGACAGGGGGCTTAAAACCAAAAACATTCAGTACTTC. Encoded protein: CASSSDRGLKTKNIQYF.

The V gene is TRBV11-2, the J gene TRBJ1-2; 9 bases are a match to TRBD1. Germline V CDR1 and CDR2: SGHAT, FQNNGV. CDR3 length: 16 amino acids. V gave up 5 bases and J gave up 4 bases; unmatched junction bases: 11. The CDR3, as DNA: TGTGCCAGCAGCGCACAGGGGGCGGCCCCCACCTATGGCTACACCTTC. It specifies CASSAQGAAPTYGYTF.

This sequence joins TRBV5-1 and TRBJ2-7, with a weak D call TRBD1 (6 bases). CDR3 length: 12 amino acids. Trimming left V 5 bases short and J 5 bases short, with 11 bases between. Looked up from germline, CDR1 is SGHRS and CDR2 is YFSETQ. Here the CDR3 reads CASRAEGDEQYF. The DNA for the CDR3 is TGCGCCAGCAGGGCAGAGGGGGACGAGCAGTACTTC. Full variable domain (outside the CDR3, taken from reference TRBV5-1 and TRBJ2-7): KAGVTQTPRYLIKTRGQQVTLSCSPISGHRSVSWYQQTPGQGLQFLFEYFSETQRNKGNFPGRFSGRQFSNSRSEMNVSTLELGDSALYLCASRAEGDEQYFGPGTRLTVT.

The chain uses TRBV6-5 and TRBJ1-4, with D unclear. The V and J ends lost 0 bases and 3 bases respectively, with 8 bases between them. Per the germline V gene, CDR1 is MNHEY and CDR2 is SVGAGI. CDR3 length equals 15 residues. The CDR3 region is CASSYSEQPNEKLFF. DNA for the CDR3: TGTGCCAGCAGTTACTCAGAACAGCCTAATGAAAAACTGTTTTTT.

The rearrangement links TRBV27 to TRBJ1-2; the D gene is possibly TRBD1 (6 bases). Germline V lookup: CDR1 MNHEY, CDR2 SMNVEV (reference sequence). The V end was cut by 3 bases, the J end by 4 bases, with 15 bases between. The CDR3 covers 15 residues. The chain's CDR3 is CASSFLGGQSYGYTF. The CDR3, as DNA: TGTGCCAGCAGTTTCCTCGGGGGGCAAAGCTATGGCTACACCTTC.

The rearrangement uses TRBV6-5 and TRBJ1-2; maybe TRBD1 (5 bases). Per the germline V gene, CDR1 is MNHEY and CDR2 is SVGAGI. V lost 4 bases, J lost 8 bases, and 11 bases lay in between. The CDR3 runs to 12 residues. The CDR3 is CASSSGGVGYTF. The DNA for the CDR3 is TGTGCCAGCAGTTCAGGAGGGGTGGGCTACACCTTC.

The chain links TRBV6-5 to TRBJ1-2; 9 bases map to TRBD1. Germline values: CDR1 MNHEY, CDR2 SVGAGI. The CDR3 consists of 16 residues. Trimming cost V 4 bases and J 2 bases; bases outside gene matches: 8. The CDR3: CASSSGTGTGNYGYTF. The CDR3 region has the DNA TGTGCCAGCAGTTCTGGGACCGGGACAGGGAACTATGGCTACACCTTC.

The chain carries TRBV5-1 and TRBJ2-2; 8 bases line up with TRBD1. The germline gives CDR1 SGHRS, CDR2 YFSETQ. CDR3 length: 16 residues. With 2 bases clipped from V and 1 base from J, the junction kept 4 bases outside the gene matches. CDR3 bases: TGCGCCAGCAGCTTTGGGGACAGGATGAACACCGGGGAGCTGTTTTTT. As protein: CASSFGDRMNTGELFF.

This sequence joins TRBV6-1 and TRBJ2-7, with TRBD2 matching 8 bases. Germline lookup yields CDR1 MNHNS and CDR2 SASEGT. CDR3 length: 15 amino acids. Unmatched junction bases numbered 11, after V lost 4 bases and J lost 6 bases. The CDR3 DNA reads as TGTGCCAGCAGTGCCAGCGGGAGTATTCGGGGCGAGCAGTACTTC. It specifies CASSASGSIRGEQYF.